This T cell receptor (beta chain) emerged from a study of shared clonotypes between healthy human individuals. Study results and limitations: As a rule, naive subsets had a larger estimated richness than memory subsets. Exclusively blood specimens were collected; tissue repertoires likely differ. The study found about 4.6% of naive CD4 clonotypes shared across several donors.

V lost 3 bases, J lost 7 bases, and 4 bases stayed unmatched. Per the germline V gene, CDR1 is MDHEN and CDR2 is SYDVKM. This CDR3 is built from 14 residues. Turning to this clone: Its target is not known.

Naive CD8 populations comprised CD45RO-negative cells positively selected for CCR7, excluding terminally differentiated effector memory CD45RA+ cells. The study drew its donors from healthy HIV-negative adults without recent acute infections or vaccinations. Method: immunoSEQ multiplex PCR; TCRdb's copy keeps in-frame clones and lacks some. This sample has about 2.1 million clones, with around 93% found just once. This receptor was taken from a man aged 18 to 35 in good health. Some clones in this sample may be carry-over from other donors' samples. This chain joins TRBV28 and TRBJ2-2, with TRBD1 identical over 8 bases. The sample taken for sequencing was naive CD8+ T cells from PBMCs. CDR3 sequence: CASSLPGQGGELFF. As DNA, the CDR3 is TGTGCCAGCAGTTTGCCTGGACAGGGCGGGGAGCTGTTTTTT.